These 22 T cell receptor beta chains originate from one sample sequenced in a study of Graves' ophthalmopathy and Graves' hyperthyroidism. The authors amplified TCR beta CDR3 regions, and they did so from RNA transcripts for repertoire sequencing. Amplification began with first-round RT-PCR using HTBI primers, then second-round multiplex PCR was performed. TCRdb reprocessed the multiplex PCR reads via MiXCR and lists one record per CDR3 protein. Here the sample spans some 400,000 distinct CDR3 sequences, around 17% being singletons. Sequencing used peripheral blood. These receptors were obtained from a woman under 30 with Graves' ophthalmopathy.

This clonotype was counted at least ten times. This chain connects TRBV6-5 to TRBJ2-5, with 8 bases identical to TRBD2. CDR3 length equals 15 residues. The V gene end was trimmed by 2 bases and the J gene end by 5 bases; junction bases not matched to a gene: 7. From germline, CDR1 is MNHEY and CDR2 SVGAGI. DNA for the CDR3: TGTGCCAGCAGTTACCGGGGGGGAATGGAGGAGACCCAGTACTTC. Protein sequence: CASSYRGGMEETQYF.

CDR3 nucleotide sequence: TGTGCCAGCTCACCGACGGCCCAAGAGACCCAGTACTTC. This translates into CASSPTAQETQYF. This chain links TRBV18 with TRBJ2-5; no clear D. The germline V gene encodes CDR1 KGHSH and CDR2 LQKENI. The CDR3 totals 13 residues. Trimming removed 3 bases at V and 1 base at J, with 6 bases between.

The chain uses TRBV7-3 and TRBJ2-7; TRBD2 aligns across 8 bases. V gave up 4 bases and J gave up 2 bases; unmatched junction bases: 7. The CDR3 sequence is 15 residues long. Germline lookup yields CDR1 SGHTA and CDR2 FQGTGA. CDR3 region: CASSSYPGGTYEQYF. The CDR3 DNA reads as TGTGCCAGCAGCTCATACCCGGGGGGGACCTACGAGCAGTACTTC.

In its sample, this clonotype was seen many times. This chain links TRBV28 with TRBJ2-2; no firm D call. Trimming took 7 bases from V and 6 from J, leaving 9 bases between them. The CDR3 has 12 amino acids. Germline CDR1 MDHEN, CDR2 SYDVKM. For the CDR3, the DNA is TGTGCCAGCACGGTTGGGGCCGGGGAGCTGTTTTTT. Protein sequence: CASTVGAGELFF.

The sample holds many counts of this clonotype. The V call is TRBV28, the J call TRBJ2-7; 10 nucleotides align to TRBD1. CDR3 length equals 14 residues. V gave up 6 bases and J gave up 6 bases; unmatched junction bases: 8. The germline V gene has CDR1 MDHEN and CDR2 SYDVKM. The CDR3: CASRVPGQGSEQYF. The DNA for the CDR3 is TGTGCCAGCAGGGTCCCGGGACAGGGGAGCGAGCAGTACTTC.

V usage is TRBV6-1 and J usage is TRBJ2-7, with 9 nucleotides matching TRBD1. This CDR3 is 15 amino acids long. CDR1 and CDR2 from the germline V gene are MNHNS and SASEGT. Trimming took 5 bases from V and 2 from J; bases not matched to a gene: 7. The CDR3 coding sequence is TGTGCCAGCAGTAAAACGGGACAGGGACCCTACGAGCAGTACTTC. Encoded protein: CASSKTGQGPYEQYF.

This clonotype was seen many times. This rearrangement joins TRBV6-5 to TRBJ2-5; TRBD2 agrees at 7 bases. This CDR3 contains 16 residues. Trimming removed 0 bases from V and 0 bases from J; junction bases left unmatched: 4. From germline, CDR1 is MNHEY and CDR2 SVGAGI. The CDR3 sequence is CASSYSSGFDQETQYF. CDR3 coding DNA: TGTGCCAGCAGTTACTCTAGCGGGTTCGACCAAGAGACCCAGTACTTC.

This clonotype was observed at least ten times. The chain couples TRBV6-2 or TRBV6-3 to TRBJ2-5; 7 bases are shared with TRBD1. Unmatched junction bases numbered 14, after V lost 6 bases and J lost 4 bases. The germline CDR1 and CDR2 sequences are MNHEY and SVGEGT. The length of the CDR3 is 16 residues. CDR3 residues: CASSLRTTGERETQYF. The CDR3 region has the DNA TGTGCCAGCAGCCTACGGACCACAGGGGAAAGAGAGACCCAGTACTTC.

This clonotype was counted a few times. V usage is TRBV19 and J usage is TRBJ2-7; D could derive from TRBD1 or TRBD2 (5 bases each). The CDR3 length is 14 residues. With 8 bases removed from V and 0 bases from J, the gap between germline ends came to 14 bases. In germline, CDR1 is LNHDA, CDR2 SQIVND (reference sequence). This CDR3 reads CASRTRGDSYEQYF. CDR3 nucleotide sequence: TGTGCCAGTCGAACAAGAGGGGACTCCTACGAGCAGTACTTC.

This clonotype appeared many times. The CDR3 nucleotides are TGCGCCAGCAGTGAGGATGTGGTGGCAGATACGCAGTATTTT. Amino acids: CASSEDVVADTQYF. The chain uses TRBV10-2 and TRBJ2-3; D not resolved. The V and J ends lost 2 bases and 4 bases respectively, with 10 bases between them. Germline V gives CDR1 WSHSY, CDR2 SAAADI. CDR3 length: 14 amino acids.

Many counts were recorded for this clonotype. The genes are TRBV7-6 and TRBJ1-2; tentative D call: TRBD1 (5 bases). There are 16 residues in the CDR3. Germline CDR1 reads SGHVS; CDR2 reads FNYEAQ. V was trimmed by 2 bases and J by 4 bases, leaving 17 bases between them. The CDR3, as DNA: TGTGCCAGCAGCTTACTAAAAAAGGAGGGGCGCTATGGCTACACCTTC. Protein product: CASSLLKKEGRYGYTF.

This clonotype has at least ten counts. This chain connects TRBV10-3 to TRBJ1-1, with 7 positions matching TRBD1. Trimming took 10 bases from V and 1 from J; bases not matched to a gene: 6. The CDR3 sequence is 13 residues long. Per germline, CDR1 ENHRY and CDR2 SYGVKD. The CDR3 here is CATHQGGNTEAFF. For the CDR3, the DNA is TGTGCCACGCACCAGGGGGGGAACACTGAAGCTTTCTTT.

The sample holds many counts of this clonotype. The V call is TRBV6-2 or TRBV6-3, the J call TRBJ2-7, with TRBD1 as a possible D gene (5 bases). The CDR3 has 14 residues. V gave up 5 bases and J gave up 0 bases, with 11 bases separating them. CDR1 and CDR2 from the germline V gene are MNHEY and SVGEGT. Here the CDR3 reads CASSPRASSYEQYF. The CDR3 nucleotides are TGTGCCAGCAGTCCCAGGGCGAGCTCCTACGAGCAGTACTTC.

The chain is built from TRBV12-3 or TRBV12-4 and TRBJ1-2; TRBD1 matches 10 bases. The CDR3 is 12 residues long. The trim removed 6 bases at V and 7 bases at J, leaving 2 bases unmatched. The CDR3: CASRTGGGGYTF. CDR3 bases: TGTGCCAGCAGGACAGGGGGCGGTGGCTACACCTTC.

Many counts were recorded for this clonotype. The chain combines TRBV11-2 with TRBJ2-7, with D tentatively TRBD1 (6 bases). This CDR3 has 17 amino acids. In germline, CDR1 is SGHAT, CDR2 FQNNGV. V lost 3 bases and J 2 bases, leaving 20 bases between the germline ends. Written as DNA, the CDR3 is TGTGCCAGCAGCTTGCCGGGACATTTGTCTTATACCTACGAGCAGTACTTC. Its translation is CASSLPGHLSYTYEQYF.

This clonotype was recorded at least ten times. This rearrangement joins TRBV9 to TRBJ2-2, with D unclear. The germline V gene encodes CDR1 SGDLS and CDR2 YYNGEE. V was trimmed by 0 bases and J by 1 base, leaving 7 bases between them. The CDR3 sequence is 15 residues long. The CDR3 DNA reads as TGTGCCAGCAGCGTAGGCGGCGGGAACACCGGGGAGCTGTTTTTT. Its translation is CASSVGGGNTGELFF.

This clonotype was recorded many times. This chain links TRBV7-9 with TRBJ2-7; 8 bases are a match to TRBD1. CDR1 is SEHNR, CDR2 FQNEAQ, per germline (reference sequence). The CDR3 contains 14 residues. The ends lost 3 bases at V and 5 bases at J; junction bases unmatched: 6. The CDR3 nucleotides read TGTGCCAGCAGCTTCCCCCAGGGGGCCAACGAGCAGTACTTC. This encodes CASSFPQGANEQYF.

The chain recombines TRBV9 with TRBJ1-2; the match to TRBD1 covers 8 bases. Losses at the gene ends were 1 base for V and 7 bases for J; bases not matched to a gene: 6. The CDR3 covers 14 residues. Per the germline V gene, CDR1 is SGDLS and CDR2 is YYNGEE. This CDR3 is CASSVLQGGGGYTF. The CDR3, as DNA: TGTGCCAGCAGCGTATTACAGGGGGGAGGTGGCTACACCTTC.

The sample holds many counts of this clonotype. One end of the junction fails to match germline, which may point to a read error. The chain employs TRBV5-1 and TRBJ2-5, with TRBD1 matching over 8 bases. In germline, CDR1 is SGHRS, CDR2 YFSETQ. The CDR3 is made up of 15 amino acids. CDR3 sequence: CARSFPTGDSGTQYF. CDR3 bases: TGCGCCCGCAGCTTTCCGACAGGGGATTCCGGGACCCAGTACTTC.

Ten or more counts support this clonotype. V and J are TRBV6-2 or TRBV6-3 and TRBJ2-7; the D is unclear. Germline CDR1 reads MNHEY; CDR2 reads SVGEGT. Trimming removed 6 bases from V and 2 bases from J, with 8 bases in between. There are 12 residues in the CDR3. The CDR3 coding sequence is TGTGCCAGCAGAAGTATTCCCTACGAGCAGTACTTC. Its protein product is CASRSIPYEQYF.

This clonotype was recorded at least ten times. The chain combines TRBV4-1 with TRBJ2-2; D is perhaps TRBD1 (6 bases). The CDR3 totals 16 residues. V dropped 3 bases and J dropped 0 bases, with 11 bases sitting between them. Germline CDR1 reads MGHRA; CDR2 reads YSYEKL. As DNA, the CDR3 is TGCGCCAGCAGCCATAGGACAGACTCGAACACCGGGGAGCTGTTTTTT. Amino acids: CASSHRTDSNTGELFF.

The CDR3: CASSEGQSNTEAFF. CDR3 DNA sequence: TGTGCCAGCAGTGAGGGACAGTCGAACACTGAAGCTTTCTTT. The chain carries TRBV6-1 and TRBJ1-1, with TRBD1 identical over 7 bases. With V trimmed by 3 bases and J by 1 base, 2 bases remained unmatched. Germline V gives CDR1 MNHNS, CDR2 SASEGT. The CDR3 is 14 residues long.